The entry below gives a single T cell receptor beta chain sequence along with its context. This sample was taken from a study of blood T cell repertoires in COVID-19. Whole-study context: Sample material is recorded as cDNA or gDNA derived from T cells, B-cell-depleted T cells, or PBMCs.

The data were produced by immunoSEQ multiplex PCR, yet TCRdb's version contains in-frame clones alone and is incomplete. This sample has roughly 460,000 clones; 70% to 90% occur once, and the top ten carry 0.7% to 0.85%. V was cut by 5 bases and J by 4 bases, with 17 bases left in between. CDR3 length: 16 residues. Germline V gene sequence: CDR1 MNHNY, CDR2 SVGAGI (reference sequence). V is TRBV6-6 and J is TRBJ2-2; D possibly corresponds to TRBD2 (6 bases). The source material was peripheral blood. The receptor's source is a man between 18 and 29 years old with COVID-19, enrolled during active disease. CDR3 sequence reads: CASSPWWGESTGELFF. CDR3 in DNA: TGTGCCAGCAGTCCTTGGTGGGGGGAGAGCACCGGGGAGCTGTTTTTT.